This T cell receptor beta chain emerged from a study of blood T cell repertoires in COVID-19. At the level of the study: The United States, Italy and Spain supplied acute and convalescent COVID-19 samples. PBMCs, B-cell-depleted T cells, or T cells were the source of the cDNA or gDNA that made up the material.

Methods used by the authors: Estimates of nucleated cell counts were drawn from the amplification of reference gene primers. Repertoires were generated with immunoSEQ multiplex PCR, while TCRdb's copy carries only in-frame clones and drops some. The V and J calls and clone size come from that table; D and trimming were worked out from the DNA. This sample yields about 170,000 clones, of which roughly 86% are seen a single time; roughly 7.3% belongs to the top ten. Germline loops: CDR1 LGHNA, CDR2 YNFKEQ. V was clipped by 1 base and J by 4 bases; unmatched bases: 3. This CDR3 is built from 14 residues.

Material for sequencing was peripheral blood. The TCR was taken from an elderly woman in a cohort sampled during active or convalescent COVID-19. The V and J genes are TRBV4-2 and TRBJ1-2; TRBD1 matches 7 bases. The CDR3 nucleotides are TGTGCCAGCAGCCAAGGGGACAGAGCCTATGGCTACACCTTC. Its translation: CASSQGDRAYGYTF.